Listed below are T cell receptor beta chains from one sample, sequenced in a study of T-cell memory formation after mild COVID-19. TCRdb recomputed calls from the 5' RACE reads with MiXCR, one row per CDR3 protein. The sample includes 80,000 to 130,000 distinct CDR3 sequences, around 10% of them seen just once. What was sequenced was PBMCs or a T cell subset sorted from them (not recorded which). Receptors were obtained from a young man who had mild COVID-19 (a few samples of this study predate the infection). Cell type and time point are not known. CDR3s include the opening cysteine and the closing phenylalanine or tryptophan. Each record gives: J gene, CDR3 length, V gene, D gene, clone size, CDR3 protein, CDR3 DNA. A D gene is named only where the DNA matches it firmly. Clone sizes are given selectively: once, few, many, or a class where the clone is expanded.

TRBJ1-1	15	TRBV7-9	.	.	CASSQPQGLATEAFF	TGTGCCAGCAGCCAGCCCCAGGGGTTGGCCACTGAAGCTTTCTTT
TRBJ2-1	16	TRBV6-5	.	few	CASSYDPPGGTNEQFF	TGTGCCAGCAGTTACGATCCCCCAGGTGGAACCAATGAGCAGTTCTTC
TRBJ1-2	14	TRBV5-1	.	.	CASSLAGFGYGYTF	TGCGCCAGCAGCTTGGCGGGATTCGGCTATGGCTACACCTTC
TRBJ2-1	10	TRBV20-1	.	few	CSAIGHEQFF	TGCAGTGCTATAGGTCATGAGCAGTTCTTC
TRBJ1-5	16	TRBV4-1	.	.	CASSHPAGQGLEPQHF	TGCGCCAGCAGCCACCCCGCGGGGCAGGGCCTTGAGCCCCAGCATTTT
TRBJ2-3	11	TRBV27	.	few	CASHGGDTQYF	TGTGCCAGCCATGGGGGGGATACGCAGTATTTT
TRBJ2-3	12	TRBV7-9	.	.	CASSSLDYSQYF	TGTGCCAGCAGCTCCCTGGACTACTCGCAGTATTTT
TRBJ2-3	15	TRBV5-1	.	.	CASIPEVGGTDTQYF	TGCGCCAGCATCCCGGAGGTAGGAGGCACAGATACGCAGTATTTT
TRBJ2-3	16	TRBV7-3	TRBD2	.	CASTCSPAGDEDTQYF	TGTGCCAGCACCTGTTCCCCAGCGGGGGATGAAGATACGCAGTATTTT
TRBJ2-1	15	TRBV9	.	.	CASSDSGSSYNEQFF	TGTGCCAGCAGCGACAGCGGCAGTTCCTACAATGAGCAGTTCTTC
TRBJ1-1	13	TRBV27	TRBD1	few	CASMTQGATEAFF	TGTGCCAGCATGACACAGGGGGCAACTGAAGCTTTCTTT
TRBJ2-1	16	TRBV9	TRBD1	few	CASSLNVGTGYNEQFF	TGTGCCAGCAGCCTTAATGTCGGGACAGGGTACAATGAGCAGTTCTTC
TRBJ2-2	15	TRBV6-2/TRBV6-3	TRBD1	few	CASSDRTGDTGELFF	TGTGCCAGCAGCGATAGGACAGGGGACACCGGGGAGCTGTTTTTT
TRBJ2-2	16	TRBV24-1	TRBD1	.	CATSPWDRANTGELFF	TGTGCCACCAGTCCGTGGGACAGGGCGAACACCGGGGAGCTGTTTTTT
TRBJ1-4	14	TRBV30	.	.	CAWSVRRTNEKLFF	TGTGCCTGGAGTGTACGAAGAACTAATGAAAAACTGTTTTTT
TRBJ2-5	18	TRBV7-8	.	once	CASSFVNLDSIGRETQYF	TGTGCCAGCAGCTTTGTTAATTTGGACAGTATCGGGAGGGAGACCCAGTACTTC
TRBJ1-5	14	TRBV6-5	.	few	CASSPRAGFSPQHF	TGTGCCAGCAGTCCCCGTGCGGGATTCAGCCCCCAGCATTTT
TRBJ2-3	18	TRBV4-3	TRBD1	few	CASSQDRLGTGVTDTQYF	TGCGCCAGCAGCCAAGATAGGTTAGGGACAGGGGTTACAGATACGCAGTATTTT
TRBJ2-5	15	TRBV12-3/TRBV12-4	TRBD2	.	CASSPAGGPTGAQYF	TGTGCCAGCAGTCCAGCGGGGGGCCCTACCGGGGCCCAGTACTTC
TRBJ2-5	15	TRBV24-1	.	.	CATSAGGGFWETQYF	TGTGCCACCAGTGCCGGGGGCGGCTTTTGGGAGACCCAGTACTTC
TRBJ2-1	12	TRBV3-1	.	.	CASSQASNEQFF	TGTGCCAGCAGCCAAGCGTCAAATGAGCAGTTCTTC
TRBJ2-3	17	TRBV3-1	.	.	CASSQEVPSLLADTQYF	TGTGCCAGCAGCCAAGAAGTACCTAGCTTACTGGCAGATACGCAGTATTTT
TRBJ1-4	15	TRBV5-1	.	few	CASSLVAAANEKLFF	TGCGCCAGCAGCTTGGTAGCGGCGGCTAATGAAAAACTGTTTTTT
TRBJ2-5	15	TRBV10-3	.	.	CAISESPGLQETQYF	TGTGCCATCAGTGAGTCACCGGGGTTGCAAGAGACCCAGTACTTC
TRBJ1-2	13	TRBV6-5	TRBD1	.	CASSPGQGSGYTF	TGTGCCAGCAGTCCGGGACAGGGGTCTGGCTACACCTTC
TRBJ1-1	17	TRBV9	.	.	CASSANPGFGSDTEAFF	TGTGCCAGCAGCGCAAATCCAGGGTTTGGGTCTGACACTGAAGCTTTCTTT
TRBJ2-2	14	TRBV27	.	.	CASSSRLVTGELFF	TGTGCCAGCAGTTCTCGGTTAGTCACCGGGGAGCTGTTTTTT
TRBJ2-5	12	TRBV12-3/TRBV12-4	.	few	CASSQTPGFQYF	TGTGCCAGCAGCCAAACGCCGGGGTTCCAGTACTTC
TRBJ2-3	15	TRBV29-1	TRBD1	many	CSVEGQGADYVTQYF	TGCAGCGTTGAAGGGCAGGGGGCCGATTATGTTACGCAGTATTTT
TRBJ1-5	15	TRBV6-2/TRBV6-3	.	few	CASSILTGGPEPQHF	TGTGCCAGCAGTATCCTCACTGGAGGGCCGGAGCCCCAGCATTTT
TRBJ2-1	16	TRBV4-1	.	.	CASSQVYAEVYNEQFF	TGCGCCAGCAGCCAAGTATACGCCGAGGTATACAATGAGCAGTTCTTC
TRBJ2-5	14	TRBV7-2	.	.	CASSFSQEGETQYF	TGTGCCAGCAGCTTCTCACAGGAGGGGGAGACCCAGTACTTC
TRBJ2-2	14	TRBV7-3	.	few	CASRLEAGTGELFF	TGTGCCAGCCGGTTGGAAGCGGGCACCGGGGAGCTGTTTTTT